These 11 T cell receptor beta chains came from one sample sequenced in a study of T cell repertoires in cytomegalovirus infection. These receptors lack a known antigen. In TCRdb, the reads were re-called with MiXCR into one record per CDR3 protein. The sample contains some 120,000 distinct CDR3 sequences, more than 25% of which appear only once. The sequences come from CD8+ T cells from cultured PBMCs, collected from culture after CMV antigen stimulation. These receptors were collected from a human donor in good health (CMV status not recorded). Some clones in this sample may be carry-over from other donors' samples.

This clonotype was seen at least ten times. The chain recombines TRBV12-3 or TRBV12-4 with TRBJ2-5; 7 positions match TRBD1. With 6 bases clipped from V and 2 bases from J, the junction kept 0 bases outside the gene matches. The CDR3 runs 12 residues. DNA for the CDR3: TGTGCCAGCAGGGGACAGCAAGAGACCCAGTACTTC. It encodes CASRGQQETQYF.

The chain uses TRBV19 and TRBJ2-5; D not certain. Germline V gene data show CDR1 as LNHDA and CDR2 as SQIVND (reference sequence). Trimming took 5 bases from V and 5 from J, leaving 15 bases between them. There are 14 residues in the CDR3. In DNA, the CDR3 is TGTGCCAGTAGTCCGACTGGCCCCCGCGAGACCCAGTACTTC. Its translation: CASSPTGPRETQYF.

The chain combines TRBV28 with TRBJ2-3; D remains unclear. Germline V lookup: CDR1 MDHEN, CDR2 SYDVKM. The CDR3 has 14 amino acids. The ends were cut back, 8 bases at V and 6 bases at J, with 18 bases in the middle. The CDR3 DNA sequence: TGTGCCAGCGCCCGGGCCGCCAGCCCCGATACGCAGTATTTT. Translation gives CASARAASPDTQYF.

This clonotype showed up just a few times. The chain is built from TRBV7-2 and TRBJ1-5; 9 nucleotides line up with TRBD1. V shed 5 bases, J shed 8 bases, and the junction held 13 bases outside the gene matches. The CDR3 spans 16 residues. Germline lookup yields CDR1 SGHTA and CDR2 FQGNSA. In DNA, the CDR3 is TGTGCCAGCAGCATTAGTGGGACAGGGCCGTGGGAGCCCCAGCATTTT. The encoded protein is CASSISGTGPWEPQHF. The whole variable domain, filled in from reference TRBV7-2 and TRBJ1-5, reads GAGVSQSPSNKVTEKGKDVELRCDPISGHTALYWYRQSLGQGLEFLIYFQGNSAPDKSGLPSDRFSAERTGGSVSTLTIQRTQQEDSAVYLCASSISGTGPWEPQHFGDGTRLSIL.

This chain uses TRBV15 with TRBJ1-1; no clear D. The CDR3 contains 13 residues. V lost 4 bases and J 0 bases, leaving 6 bases between the germline ends. Looked up from germline, CDR1 is LNHNV and CDR2 is YYDKDF (reference sequence). The CDR3 nucleotides are TGTGCCACCAGCATCGGGTTGAACACTGAAGCTTTCTTT. Residues: CATSIGLNTEAFF. Looking up the rest from reference TRBV15 and TRBJ1-1 gives the full variable domain: DAMVIQNPRYQVTQFGKPVTLSCSQTLNHNVMYWYQQKSSQAPKLLFHYYDKDFNNEADTPDNFQSRRPNTSFCFLDIRSPGLGDTAMYLCATSIGLNTEAFFGQGTRLTVV.

The V gene is TRBV20-1, the J gene TRBJ2-1, with D possibly matching TRBD1 (5 bases). The ends were cut back, 2 bases at V and 3 bases at J, with 17 bases in the middle. The germline V gene encodes CDR1 DFQATT and CDR2 SNEGSKA (reference sequence). The CDR3 has 16 amino acids. CDR3 coding DNA: TGCAGTGCTAGACCTACCGATGGGGCCGACTACAATGAGCAGTTCTTC. This encodes CSARPTDGADYNEQFF.

This clonotype was recorded many times. This sequence joins TRBV2 and TRBJ2-7, with D tentatively TRBD1 (6 bases). Trimming shortened V by 0 bases and J by 2 bases, and 11 bases separated the two germline ends. The CDR3 is made up of 15 amino acids. The germline CDR1 and CDR2 sequences are SNHLY and FYNNEI. CDR3 in amino acids: CASSEAPQGAYEQYF. DNA of the CDR3: TGTGCCAGCAGTGAAGCGCCACAGGGTGCCTACGAGCAGTACTTC. Combining the CDR3 with reference TRBV2 and TRBJ2-7 gives the whole variable domain EPEVTQTPSHQVTQMGQEVILRCVPISNHLYFYWYRQILGQKVEFLVSFYNNEISEKSEIFDDQFSVERPDGSNFTLKIRSTKLEDSAMYFCASSEAPQGAYEQYFGPGTRLTVT.

This clonotype came up a few times. The rearrangement uses TRBV10-3 and TRBJ1-4; D unclear. CDR3 length: 13 amino acids. Trimming took off 3 bases at V and 7 bases at J, with 9 bases between the two ends. CDR1 is ENHRY, CDR2 SYGVKD, per germline. CDR3 DNA: TGTGCCATCAGTGACCGAGGGAGTGAAAAACTGTTTTTT. It translates to CAISDRGSEKLFF.

This chain links TRBV12-3 or TRBV12-4 with TRBJ2-3; D uncertain. There are 13 residues in the CDR3. Trimming stripped 2 bases from V and 4 bases from J, with 7 bases between. CDR3 nucleotides: TGTGCCAGCAGTTTACAGATTTCAGATACGCAGTATTTT. Protein sequence: CASSLQISDTQYF.

V gene TRBV7-9 combines with J gene TRBJ2-1; maybe TRBD1 (6 bases). The CDR3 is made up of 17 amino acids. Germline V gene sequence: CDR1 SEHNR, CDR2 FQNEAQ (reference sequence). Between the trimmed V and J ends, which lost 5 bases and 0 bases, there was a span of 17 bases. The CDR3 DNA sequence: TGTGCCAGCAGCCCTAGGACAGCGTCAAGCTCCTACAATGAGCAGTTCTTC. Its protein product is CASSPRTASSSYNEQFF. Full variable domain (rest looked up from reference TRBV7-9 and TRBJ2-1): DTGVSQNPRHKITKRGQNVTFRCDPISEHNRLYWYRQTLGQGPEFLTYFQNEAQLEKSRLLSDRFSAERPKGSFSTLEIQRTEQGDSAMYLCASSPRTASSSYNEQFFGPGTRLTVL.

The chain employs TRBV4-1 and TRBJ2-7, with 10 positions matching TRBD1. The CDR3 runs to 17 residues. Per germline, CDR1 MGHRA and CDR2 YSYEKL. The V segment lost 0 bases and the J segment 3 bases; nucleotides outside the gene matches: 8. CDR3 nucleotide sequence: TGCGCCAGCAGCCAAGATAAAACCGGGACAGGGGACTACGAGCAGTACTTC. It encodes CASSQDKTGTGDYEQYF.